Below, 27 T cell receptor beta chains from the same sample are listed, as sequenced in a study of early T cells in non-severe SARS-CoV-2 infection. TCRdb recomputed calls from the 5' RACE reads with MiXCR, one row per CDR3 protein. The sample consists of more than 80,000 distinct CDR3 sequences, approximately 10% of them appearing once. Sequenced sample: whole blood. These receptors were collected from an adult who was a healthcare worker with PCR-confirmed SARS-CoV-2 infection or an uninfected control (not recorded which).

CDR3 loop: CASSPLSGKDTQYF. The CDR3 DNA reads as TGTGCCAGCTCACCACTATCAGGGAAAGATACGCAGTATTTT. This chain connects TRBV18 to TRBJ2-3; D possibly corresponds to TRBD1 (5 bases). In germline, CDR1 is KGHSH, CDR2 LQKENI. The CDR3 is made up of 14 amino acids. Trimming pared 1 base from V and 5 bases from J, leaving 10 bases between.

V is TRBV3-1 and J is TRBJ2-7; tentatively, D is TRBD2 (5 bases). The CDR3 runs to 12 residues. Per germline, CDR1 LGHDT and CDR2 YNNKEL (reference sequence). Deletions cut 3 bases from V and 4 bases from J, with 7 bases between. For the CDR3, the DNA is TGTGCCAGCAGCCATAGAGGGTACGAGCAGTACTTC. This sequence encodes CASSHRGYEQYF.

This chain uses TRBV3-1 with TRBJ2-1, with unresolved D. Per the germline V gene, CDR1 is LGHDT and CDR2 is YNNKEL (reference sequence). V lost 0 bases, J lost 2 bases, and 5 bases lay in between. The CDR3 covers 14 residues. CDR3: CASSQDRPYNEQFF. In DNA form, the CDR3 reads TGTGCCAGCAGCCAAGATCGCCCCTACAATGAGCAGTTCTTC.

This clonotype was seen a handful of times. V gene TRBV10-3 combines with J gene TRBJ2-3, with D unresolved. The CDR3 loop spans 11 amino acids. Trimming took 6 bases from V and 4 from J, leaving 5 bases between them. Germline CDR1 reads ENHRY; CDR2 reads SYGVKD. CDR3 coding DNA: TGTGCCATCAGCCCTTCAGATACGCAGTATTTT. It codes for CAISPSDTQYF.

This clonotype was observed at least ten times. V and J are TRBV6-2 or TRBV6-3 and TRBJ2-5, with TRBD2 as a possible D gene (6 bases). V was trimmed by 4 bases and J by 5 bases, leaving 17 bases between them. Germline V lookup: CDR1 MNHEY, CDR2 SVGEGT. The CDR3 runs 15 residues. CDR3 sequence: CASSWDSPVDETQYF. Written as DNA, the CDR3 is TGTGCCAGCAGTTGGGACTCACCCGTTGACGAGACCCAGTACTTC.

The rearrangement links TRBV7-8 to TRBJ2-3, with TRBD2 matching over 7 bases. Germline CDR1 and CDR2: SGHVS and FQNEAQ. The junction had 12 bases not matched to a gene; V was cut back by 1 base and J by 5 bases. The CDR3 has 17 residues. CDR3 sequence: CASSLGRGAGRRDTQYF. The CDR3 DNA is TGTGCCAGCAGCTTAGGGAGAGGAGCGGGGCGCAGAGATACGCAGTATTTT.

In this sample, this clonotype turned up a few times. This chain links TRBV20-1 with TRBJ2-4; D is unclear. CDR3 length: 11 amino acids. Deletions cut 7 bases from V and 8 bases from J, with 12 bases between. Germline V lookup: CDR1 DFQATT, CDR2 SNEGSKA (reference sequence). The CDR3 coding sequence is TGCAGTGGAGCCCTAGAGGACATTCAGTACTTC. Protein: CSGALEDIQYF.

This clonotype was counted only a few times. The chain combines TRBV28 with TRBJ1-6, with TRBD1 matching over 11 bases. J lost 10 bases, V lost 4 bases, and 6 bases had no gene match. Germline V gives CDR1 MDHEN, CDR2 SYDVKM. The CDR3 has 15 amino acids. CDR3 nucleotides: TGTGCCAGCAGTTCCACCGGGACAGGGGGGTCACCCCTCCACTTT. Protein: CASSSTGTGGSPLHF.

The J gene is TRBJ2-5, the V gene TRBV3-1, with D possibly called TRBD1 or TRBD2 (5 bases each). This CDR3 is 14 amino acids long. Germline V gene lookup returns CDR1 LGHDT and CDR2 YNNKEL (reference sequence). Trimming cost V 3 bases and J 5 bases, with 13 bases left between them. The chain's CDR3 is CASSQGRYVETQYF. The CDR3 DNA follows: TGTGCCAGCAGCCAGGGACGGTACGTGGAGACCCAGTACTTC.

The chain carries TRBV4-1 and TRBJ2-7; the D gene is possibly TRBD2 (6 bases). Deletions cut 0 bases from V and 5 bases from J, with 11 bases between. The CDR3 totals 14 residues. Germline V gene lookup returns CDR1 MGHRA and CDR2 YSYEKL. The CDR3 DNA sequence: TGCGCCAGCAGCCAAGACCGGGAGCGCCACGAGCAGTACTTC. Residues: CASSQDRERHEQYF.

This clonotype has ten or more counts. The chain carries TRBV2 and TRBJ2-1; either TRBD1 or TRBD2 may fit D (5 bases each). Germline CDR1 reads SNHLY; CDR2 reads FYNNEI. This CDR3 contains 15 residues. Trimming stripped 4 bases from V and 7 bases from J, with 17 bases between. The CDR3 loop reads CASSGERLGVNEQFF. The CDR3 DNA follows: TGTGCCAGCAGTGGGGAGCGGCTAGGGGTAAATGAGCAGTTCTTC.

The chain recombines TRBV5-1 with TRBJ2-7, with a tentative D call TRBD1 (6 bases). The CDR3 length is 13 residues. The germline V gene encodes CDR1 SGHRS and CDR2 YFSETQ. Trimming shortened V by 7 bases and J by 0 bases, and 11 bases separated the two germline ends. CDR3 residues: CASYDRSSYEQYF. The CDR3 coding sequence is TGCGCCAGCTACGACAGGAGCTCCTACGAGCAGTACTTC.

The chain carries TRBV20-1 and TRBJ2-7; the match to TRBD2 covers 9 bases. Trimming took 3 bases from V and 0 from J; bases not matched to a gene: 12. The CDR3 loop spans 17 amino acids. Germline V gives CDR1 DFQATT, CDR2 SNEGSKA (reference sequence). The CDR3 loop reads CSARPLAGILRSYEQYF. Here the CDR3 DNA reads TGCAGTGCTAGGCCCCTAGCGGGGATTTTACGCTCCTACGAGCAGTACTTC.

This clonotype has at least ten counts. This chain links TRBV18 with TRBJ2-7, with 11 bases that match TRBD2. The V and J ends lost 3 bases and 1 base, in that order; junction bases with no gene match: 5. This CDR3 has 16 amino acids. Germline V gene data show CDR1 as KGHSH and CDR2 as LQKENI. The CDR3 DNA is TGTGCCAGCTCACCTTCTAGCGGGAGGTTATCCTACGAGCAGTACTTC. It codes for CASSPSSGRLSYEQYF.

This clonotype was counted only a few times. The V gene is TRBV3-1, the J gene TRBJ2-5; 10 bases map to TRBD2. The CDR3 extends over 20 amino acids. V shed 2 bases, J shed 4 bases, and the junction held 19 bases outside the gene matches. Germline CDR1 and CDR2: LGHDT and YNNKEL (reference sequence). DNA of the CDR3: TGTGCCAGCAGCCAACAACTCGGCGGTCTAGCGGGAGTTTTGACAGAGACCCAGTACTTC. Translated: CASSQQLGGLAGVLTETQYF.

V usage is TRBV20-1 and J usage is TRBJ2-1; perhaps TRBD2 as D (6 bases). Germline V CDR1 and CDR2: DFQATT, SNEGSKA (reference sequence). The length of the CDR3 is 10 residues. CDR3 region: CRVRRAEQFF. The CDR3 DNA follows: TGCAGGGTCCGGAGGGCTGAGCAGTTCTTC.

This clonotype was counted ten times or more. The V gene is TRBV18, the J gene TRBJ2-1; D ambiguous. V lost 3 bases, J lost 9 bases, and 12 bases lay in between. Germline V gives CDR1 KGHSH, CDR2 LQKENI. This CDR3 region has 13 residues. The CDR3 region has the DNA TGTGCCAGCTCACCGGGCGACATTGGTGAGCAGTTCTTC. Translating gives CASSPGDIGEQFF.

Here the CDR3 reads CASSRAQLRGEQFF. The CDR3 nucleotides are TGCGCCAGCAGCAGAGCCCAACTCCGTGGAGAGCAGTTCTTC. The chain employs TRBV5-1 and TRBJ2-1; the D is unclear. The CDR3 sequence is 14 residues long. CDR1 and CDR2 from the germline V gene are SGHRS and YFSETQ. Deletions cut 4 bases from V and 10 bases from J, with 18 bases between.

The chain recombines TRBV18 with TRBJ2-4; D gene ambiguous. V was pared by 2 bases and J by 5 bases, with 7 bases between. The CDR3 length is 13 residues. Germline loops: CDR1 KGHSH, CDR2 LQKENI. The CDR3 bases are TGTGCCAGCTCACCAAGCAGTCAAAACATTCAGTACTTC. Translating gives CASSPSSQNIQYF.

In this sample, this clonotype turned up many times. The gene calls are TRBV4-1 and TRBJ2-1, with D possibly TRBD2 on 6 matching bases. The CDR3 runs 15 residues. With 3 bases removed from V and 1 base from J, the gap between germline ends came to 10 bases. The V gene's germline CDR1 is MGHRA and CDR2 YSYEKL. CDR3 nucleotides: TGCGCCAGCAGCCAGAGACTAGATTCCTACAATGAGCAGTTCTTC. As protein: CASSQRLDSYNEQFF.

This clonotype was counted between two and nine times. This chain uses TRBV6-2 or TRBV6-3 with TRBJ1-5; D unclear. CDR3 length: 14 amino acids. Germline V gene lookup returns CDR1 MNHEY and CDR2 SVGEGT. Between the trimmed V and J ends, which lost 2 bases and 2 bases, there was a span of 7 bases. The CDR3 DNA follows: TGTGCCAGCAGTTACGACGGGGGCAATCAGCCCCAGCATTTT. Protein product: CASSYDGGNQPQHF.

The genes are TRBV19 and TRBJ1-4; D not resolved. Trimming pared 5 bases from V and 5 bases from J, leaving 9 bases between. Germline CDR1 reads LNHDA; CDR2 reads SQIVND (reference sequence). The CDR3 runs to 13 residues. The CDR3 DNA follows: TGTGCCAGTAGTCCTTGGCGGAATGAAAAACTGTTTTTT. Encoded protein: CASSPWRNEKLFF.

In this sample, this clonotype turned up a few times. For the CDR3, the DNA is TGTGCCAGCAGTTACCGCGGGGCCATGAACACTGAAGCTTTCTTT. This gives the protein CASSYRGAMNTEAFF. V gene TRBV6-2 or TRBV6-3 combines with J gene TRBJ1-1; perhaps TRBD1 as D (5 bases). The germline V and J ends were trimmed by 2 bases and 0 bases, with 10 bases remaining between them. This CDR3 is 15 amino acids long. CDR1 is MNHEY and CDR2 is SVGEGT in the germline V gene.

This clonotype was counted a few times. The rearrangement joins TRBV29-1 to TRBJ2-7; TRBD1 is a possible D gene (6 bases). V was pared by 4 bases and J by 5 bases, with 12 bases between. The V gene's germline CDR1 is SQVTM and CDR2 ANQGSEA. The CDR3 sequence is 12 residues long. CDR3 DNA sequence: TGCAGCGTTGCCAGGGGAAGGGACGAGCAGTACTTC. Translated: CSVARGRDEQYF.

This sequence joins TRBV7-8 and TRBJ1-1, with D hard to call. V was pared by 0 bases and J by 1 base, with 6 bases between. This CDR3 has 14 amino acids. Germline CDR1 is SGHVS and CDR2 is FQNEAQ. The CDR3 is CASSLAYRNTEAFF. For the CDR3, the DNA is TGTGCCAGCAGCTTAGCCTACAGGAACACTGAAGCTTTCTTT.

This sequence joins TRBV15 and TRBJ1-5; the D is unclear. Trimming removed 0 bases from V and 6 bases from J, with 12 bases in between. The germline CDR1 and CDR2 sequences are LNHNV and YYDKDF (reference sequence). The CDR3 runs 15 residues. The CDR3, as DNA: TGTGCCACCAGCAGAGACCCTTCAAGACCTCAGCCCCAGCATTTT. Translation gives CATSRDPSRPQPQHF. The whole variable domain, filled in from reference TRBV15 and TRBJ1-5, reads DAMVIQNPRYQVTQFGKPVTLSCSQTLNHNVMYWYQQKSSQAPKLLFHYYDKDFNNEADTPDNFQSRRPNTSFCFLDIRSPGLGDTAMYLCATSRDPSRPQPQHFGDGTRLSIL.

This clonotype was detected many times. CDR3 residues: CASSYKVGNQPQHF. The CDR3 DNA reads as TGTGCCAGCAGTTATAAGGTTGGCAATCAGCCCCAGCATTTT. This sequence joins TRBV6-5 and TRBJ1-5, with D unresolved. The germline V and J ends were trimmed by 3 bases and 2 bases, with 8 bases remaining between them. From germline, CDR1 is MNHEY and CDR2 SVGAGI. This CDR3 spans 14 amino acids.